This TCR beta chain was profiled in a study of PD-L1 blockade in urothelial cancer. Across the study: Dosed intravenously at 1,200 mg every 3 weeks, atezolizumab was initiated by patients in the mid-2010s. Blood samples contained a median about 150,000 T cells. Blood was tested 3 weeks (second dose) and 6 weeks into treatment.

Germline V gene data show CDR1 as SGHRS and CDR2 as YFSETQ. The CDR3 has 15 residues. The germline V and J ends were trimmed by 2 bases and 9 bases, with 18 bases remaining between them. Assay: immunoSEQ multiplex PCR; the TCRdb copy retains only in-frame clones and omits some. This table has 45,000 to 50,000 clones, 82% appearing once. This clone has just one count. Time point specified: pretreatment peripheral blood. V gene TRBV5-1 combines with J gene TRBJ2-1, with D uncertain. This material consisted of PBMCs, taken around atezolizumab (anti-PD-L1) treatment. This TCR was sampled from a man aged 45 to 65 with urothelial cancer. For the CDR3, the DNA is TGCGCCAGCAGCTTCCAAACCCTACCGACGGGTGAGCAGTTCTTC. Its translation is CASSFQTLPTGEQFF.